These T cell receptor beta chains were read from a single sample in a study of T cell responses to AZD1222 COVID-19 vaccine. Libraries were prepared by immunoSEQ multiplex PCR; TCRdb keeps only in-frame clonotypes and omits some of them. The sample shows over 120,000 clones, around 93% of them seen only once. Here the sequenced sample was peripheral blood, taken 28 days after the second AZD1222 dose. All receptors come from an adult who received the AZD1222 COVID-19 vaccine. The CDR3 runs from the conserved cysteine through the conserved F or W. A D gene is named only where the DNA matches it firmly. Part of the rows lack a size; the others show once, few, many or a class for expanded clones.

V gene: TRBV27
clone size: -
D gene: TRBD1
J gene: TRBJ1-3
CDR3 protein: CASSRTGYSGNTIYF
CDR3 DNA: TGTGCCAGCAGCCGGACAGGGTACTCTGGAAACACCATATATTTT

V gene: TRBV7-2
clone size: -
D gene: TRBD1
J gene: TRBJ1-4
CDR3 protein: CASSTPGQGREKLFF
CDR3 DNA: TGTGCCAGCAGCACACCGGGACAGGGACGTGAAAAACTGTTTTTT

V gene: TRBV18
clone size: -
D gene: -
J gene: TRBJ1-5
CDR3 protein: CASSPGINQPQHF
CDR3 DNA: TGTGCCAGCTCACCAGGGATCAATCAGCCCCAGCATTTT

V gene: TRBV28
clone size: few
D gene: -
J gene: TRBJ1-5
CDR3 protein: CASSLPGSNQPQHF
CDR3 DNA: TGTGCCAGCAGCCTTCCCGGTAGCAATCAGCCCCAGCATTTT

V gene: TRBV25-1
clone size: once
D gene: -
J gene: TRBJ1-3
CDR3 protein: CASSAISGTGNTIYF
CDR3 DNA: TGTGCCAGCAGTGCAATCTCAGGGACTGGAAACACCATATATTTT

V gene: TRBV11-2
clone size: -
D gene: TRBD1
J gene: TRBJ1-3
CDR3 protein: CASSGTASGNTIYF
CDR3 DNA: TGTGCCAGCAGCGGGACAGCCTCTGGAAACACCATATATTTT

V gene: TRBV11-2
clone size: -
D gene: -
J gene: TRBJ1-5
CDR3 protein: CASSLVRGRSNQPQHF
CDR3 DNA: TGTGCCAGCAGCTTAGTCAGGGGCCGTAGCAATCAGCCCCAGCATTTT

V gene: TRBV12-3/TRBV12-4
clone size: -
D gene: -
J gene: TRBJ1-2
CDR3 protein: CASSKTVNYGYTF
CDR3 DNA: TGTGCCAGCAGCAAGACAGTTAACTATGGCTACACCTTC

V gene: TRBV27
clone size: -
D gene: TRBD2
J gene: TRBJ2-1
CDR3 protein: CASTPQAGSGEYNEQFF
CDR3 DNA: TGTGCCAGCACGCCTCAAGCGGGTAGCGGGGAGTACAATGAGCAGTTCTTC

V gene: TRBV5-4
clone size: -
D gene: TRBD2
J gene: TRBJ2-1
CDR3 protein: CASSPTSGTHNEQFF
CDR3 DNA: TGTGCCAGCAGCCCGACTAGCGGCACTCACAATGAGCAGTTCTTC

V gene: TRBV27
clone size: -
D gene: TRBD1
J gene: TRBJ1-6
CDR3 protein: CASSLSRTGRDSPLHF
CDR3 DNA: TGTGCCAGCAGTTTATCCAGGACAGGGCGGGATTCACCCCTCCACTTT

V gene: TRBV4-1
clone size: -
D gene: -
J gene: TRBJ1-5
CDR3 protein: CASSQGQPANQPQHF
CDR3 DNA: TGCGCCAGCAGCCAAGGACAGCCCGCGAATCAGCCCCAGCATTTT

V gene: TRBV6-6
clone size: -
D gene: -
J gene: TRBJ1-5
CDR3 protein: CASRGANQPQHF
CDR3 DNA: TGTGCCAGCAGGGGGGCCAATCAGCCCCAGCATTTT

V gene: TRBV6-5
clone size: -
D gene: TRBD1
J gene: TRBJ1-3
CDR3 protein: CASTQTGGPGNTIYF
CDR3 DNA: TGTGCCAGCACCCAAACAGGGGGACCTGGAAACACCATATATTTT

V gene: TRBV28
clone size: -
D gene: -
J gene: TRBJ1-2
CDR3 protein: CASSRGGNSYGYTF
CDR3 DNA: TGTGCCAGCAGCCGGGGGGGTAATAGCTATGGCTACACCTTC

V gene: TRBV6-5
clone size: -
D gene: TRBD1
J gene: TRBJ1-1
CDR3 protein: CASRGQPNTEAFF
CDR3 DNA: TGTGCCAGCAGGGGACAGCCGAACACTGAAGCTTTCTTT

V gene: TRBV28
clone size: -
D gene: TRBD2
J gene: TRBJ2-7
CDR3 protein: CASRRREGPSEQYF
CDR3 DNA: TGTGCCAGCAGGCGCCGGGAGGGCCCCAGCGAGCAGTACTTC

V gene: TRBV7-2
clone size: -
D gene: TRBD1
J gene: TRBJ1-6
CDR3 protein: CASSLHPLGQGAYNSPLHF
CDR3 DNA: TGTGCCAGCAGCTTACACCCTCTTGGACAGGGGGCTTATAATTCACCCCTCCACTTT

V gene: TRBV30
clone size: -
D gene: -
J gene: TRBJ1-5
CDR3 protein: CAWSPRGGLGQPQHF
CDR3 DNA: TGTGCCTGGAGTCCCCGAGGGGGACTGGGTCAGCCCCAGCATTTT

V gene: TRBV28
clone size: -
D gene: -
J gene: TRBJ1-2
CDR3 protein: CASSLLGRDGYTF
CDR3 DNA: TGTGCCAGCAGTTTATTGGGCAGGGATGGCTACACCTTC

V gene: TRBV28
clone size: -
D gene: -
J gene: TRBJ1-6
CDR3 protein: CASSDTNNSPLHF
CDR3 DNA: TGTGCCAGCAGTGACACAAATAATTCACCCCTCCACTTT

V gene: TRBV24-1
clone size: -
D gene: -
J gene: TRBJ1-5
CDR3 protein: CATSDSNGLQPQHF
CDR3 DNA: TGTGCCACCAGTGATTCTAACGGGCTTCAGCCCCAGCATTTT

V gene: TRBV6-5
clone size: -
D gene: -
J gene: TRBJ1-1
CDR3 protein: CASSPWVSLNTEAFF
CDR3 DNA: TGTGCCAGCAGCCCCTGGGTGAGCCTGAACACTGAAGCTTTCTTT

V gene: TRBV27
clone size: -
D gene: -
J gene: TRBJ1-3
CDR3 protein: CASSPLNLPFSGNTIYF
CDR3 DNA: TGTGCCAGCAGTCCCCTTAACCTTCCCTTCTCTGGAAACACCATATATTTT

V gene: TRBV28
clone size: -
D gene: -
J gene: TRBJ1-5
CDR3 protein: CATHRDIDQPQHF
CDR3 DNA: TGTGCCACCCACCGGGACATTGATCAGCCCCAGCATTTT

V gene: TRBV7-9
clone size: -
D gene: -
J gene: TRBJ1-1
CDR3 protein: CASSLLTGANTEAFF
CDR3 DNA: TGTGCCAGCAGCCTCCTGACAGGCGCGAACACTGAAGCTTTCTTT

V gene: TRBV15
clone size: -
D gene: -
J gene: TRBJ1-6
CDR3 protein: CATSRDRPAPLHF
CDR3 DNA: TGTGCCACCAGCAGAGATCGACCGGCACCCCTCCACTTT

V gene: TRBV28
clone size: once
D gene: -
J gene: TRBJ2-1
CDR3 protein: CASSLHLTGPEQFF
CDR3 DNA: TGTGCCAGCAGTCTCCACCTAACAGGCCCTGAGCAGTTCTTC